This T cell receptor (beta chain) was recovered during a study of cytomegalovirus exposure and HLA in healthy donors. In the PCR, 60 Vbeta and 13 Jbeta primers were used. Produced via immunoSEQ multiplex PCR; TCRdb's table is partial and in-frame only. This table has 130,000 or so clones, roughly 77% appearing once. Trimming cost V 0 bases and J 3 bases, with 12 bases left between them. In germline, CDR1 is LGHNA, CDR2 YNFKEQ. The CDR3 consists of 16 residues. This clone was detected a few times. This clonotype originated in a man aged 25 to 45 in good health and CMV-seronegative. Sequenced input: PBMCs. V is TRBV4-2 and J is TRBJ2-1; TRBD1 might be the D (6 bases). The chain's CDR3 is CASSQEEGDSYNEQFF. CDR3 in DNA: TGTGCCAGCAGCCAAGAAGAGGGGGATAGCTACAATGAGCAGTTCTTC.